This is a list of T cell receptor beta chains from one sample in a study of shared clonotypes between healthy human individuals. Method: immunoSEQ multiplex PCR; TCRdb's copy keeps in-frame clones and lacks some. The data contain some 2,400,000 clones, approximately 95% of them seen just once; the ten biggest clones take up around 0.13%. What was sequenced was naive CD4+ T cells sorted from blood. The receptor source for this set is a young man in good health. Both conserved end residues are part of each CDR3. The order of the fields is V gene, CDR3 protein.

v_call: TRBV30; cdr3_aa: CAWSVGGSLHF
v_call: TRBV6-5; cdr3_aa: CASSYSSTGTYGYTF
v_call: TRBV10-3; cdr3_aa: CAISEGGGISYEQYF
v_call: TRBV6-5; cdr3_aa: CASSLDRGAYGYTF
v_call: TRBV27; cdr3_aa: CASRGRVSGANVLTF
v_call: TRBV2; cdr3_aa: CASTPWQNTEAFF
v_call: TRBV7-3; cdr3_aa: CASSLTTEVNIQYF
v_call: TRBV6-5; cdr3_aa: CASRTTGGLANVLTF
v_call: TRBV5-1; cdr3_aa: CASSLGSLDRHEQYF
v_call: TRBV30; cdr3_aa: CAWSGSLGGNYGYTF
v_call: TRBV9; cdr3_aa: CASSVEGTGGENTIYF
v_call: TRBV25-1; cdr3_aa: CASSVGTGGETGYTF
v_call: TRBV25-1; cdr3_aa: CASSGAPGQGYPSGGYTF